Following are 21 T cell receptor beta chains from one sample sequenced in a study of cytomegalovirus exposure and HLA in healthy donors. PCR amplification relied on 60 Vbeta primers (plus 13 Jbeta primers). Sequenced by immunoSEQ multiplex PCR; TCRdb stores in-frame clones only, minus some. This table holds around 30,000 clones, around 87% found once. The material sequenced was PBMCs. The receptors here all came from a boy aged 5-17 years in good health and CMV-seronegative.

J is TRBJ2-1 and V is TRBV7-8; the match to TRBD1 covers 7 bases. CDR1 SGHVS and CDR2 FQNEAQ come from the germline V gene. Unmatched junction bases numbered 10, after V lost 8 bases and J lost 6 bases. There are 14 residues in the CDR3. CDR3 amino acids: CASLLGQQLNEQFF. As DNA, the CDR3 is TGTGCCAGCCTCTTGGGACAGCAGCTCAATGAGCAGTTCTTC.

Comment on this clone: The germline gene is not matched at one end of the junction; a read error may be the cause. The chain has TRBV14 and TRBJ2-5, with 7 bases matching TRBD2. Germline V CDR1 and CDR2: SGHDN, FVKESK. The CDR3 extends over 14 amino acids. CDR3 protein: CASSRSGLQGTQYF. The CDR3, as DNA: TGTGCCAGCAGCCGTAGCGGGCTCCAAGGGACCCAGTACTTC. The variable domain in full, with the rest retrieved from reference TRBV14 and TRBJ2-5, is EAGVTQFPSHSVIEKGQTVTLRCDPISGHDNLYWYRRVMGKEIKFLLHFVKESKQDESGMPNNRFLAERTGGTYSTLKVQPAELEDSGVYFCASSRSGLQGTQYFGPGTRLLVL.

The CDR3 DNA reads TGTGCCAGCAGCGGGCCGGGATTAAACACAGATACGCAGTATTTT. Residues: CASSGPGLNTDTQYF. The chain employs TRBV5-4 and TRBJ2-3; maybe TRBD2 (5 bases). Deletions cut 4 bases from V and 2 bases from J, with 14 bases between. Looked up from germline, CDR1 is SGHNT and CDR2 is YYREEE (reference sequence). CDR3 length equals 15 residues. The whole variable domain, remainder taken from reference TRBV5-4 and TRBJ2-3, is ETGVTQSPTHLIKTRGQQVTLRCSSQSGHNTVSWYQQALGQGPQFIFQYYREEENGRGNFPPRFSGLQFPNYSSELNVNALELDDSALYLCASSGPGLNTDTQYFGPGTRLTVL.

This rearrangement joins TRBV19 to TRBJ1-5; possible D gene TRBD1, 5 bases. The CDR3 runs to 14 residues. V lost 3 bases to trimming and J lost 0 bases, with 6 bases between them. From germline, CDR1 is LNHDA and CDR2 SQIVND (reference sequence). The CDR3 region is CASSIRDSNQPQHF. Here the CDR3 DNA reads TGTGCCAGTAGTATCAGGGATAGCAATCAGCCCCAGCATTTT.

This clone was counted a few times. This chain uses TRBV5-1 with TRBJ2-6; 9 positions agree with TRBD1. Germline CDR1 and CDR2: SGHRS and YFSETQ. Losses at the gene ends were 4 bases for V and 2 bases for J; bases not matched to a gene: 10. This CDR3 spans 18 amino acids. CDR3 protein: CASSKQGALSPGANVLTF. Written as DNA, the CDR3 is TGCGCCAGCAGCAAACAGGGGGCGCTTTCGCCTGGGGCCAACGTCCTGACTTTC.

The rearrangement uses TRBV5-1 and TRBJ2-2; 10 positions match TRBD1. The CDR3 spans 15 residues. Germline V gene sequence: CDR1 SGHRS, CDR2 YFSETQ. Trimming cost V 3 bases and J 7 bases; bases outside gene matches: 6. The CDR3 region is CASSSGQGDGGELFF. CDR3 bases: TGCGCCAGCAGCTCCGGACAGGGGGACGGCGGGGAGCTGTTTTTT.

The V and J genes are TRBV27 and TRBJ1-1; D not certain. The V gene's germline CDR1 is MNHEY and CDR2 SMNVEV (reference sequence). The germline V and J ends were trimmed by 3 bases and 1 base, with 6 bases remaining between them. The CDR3 contains 13 residues. CDR3 coding DNA: TGTGCCAGCAGTTTCGCGGGGAACACTGAAGCTTTCTTT. This translates into CASSFAGNTEAFF.

The rearrangement joins TRBV5-1 to TRBJ2-2; TRBD2 aligns across 10 bases. With 2 bases clipped from V and 4 bases from J, the junction kept 5 bases outside the gene matches. There are 16 residues in the CDR3. Germline V CDR1 and CDR2: SGHRS, YFSETQ. The CDR3 DNA reads as TGCGCCAGCAGCTTCGGACTAGCGGCCGTCACCGGGGAGCTGTTTTTT. It encodes CASSFGLAAVTGELFF.

This clone was counted once. This sequence joins TRBV19 and TRBJ1-5; possible D gene TRBD1, 6 bases. With 7 bases removed from V and 6 bases from J, the gap between germline ends came to 13 bases. Germline V gene lookup returns CDR1 LNHDA and CDR2 SQIVND (reference sequence). This CDR3 has 13 amino acids. The CDR3 DNA is TGTGCCAGTAACTTCAGGGGTTTTCAGCCCCAGCATTTT. It translates to CASNFRGFQPQHF.

The V and J genes are TRBV5-6 and TRBJ2-7; D may be TRBD2 (6 bases). V was shortened by 0 bases and J by 4 bases, with 20 bases between the two germline ends. Germline V gene lookup returns CDR1 SGHDT and CDR2 YYEEEE. The CDR3 is 17 residues long. Here the CDR3 DNA reads TGTGCCAGCAGCTTGGCGCGGGGTAGGGCCTTCAGGTACGAGCAGTACTTC. Translation gives CASSLARGRAFRYEQYF. The variable domain in full, with the rest retrieved from reference TRBV5-6 and TRBJ2-7, is DAGVTQSPTHLIKTRGQQVTLRCSPKSGHDTVSWYQQALGQGPQFIFQYYEEEERQRGNFPDRFSGHQFPNYSSELNVNALLLGDSALYLCASSLARGRAFRYEQYFGPGTRLTVT.

The chain joins TRBV12-5 to TRBJ1-2; possibly TRBD1 for D (6 bases). The V gene's germline CDR1 is LGHNT and CDR2 FRNRAP. V lost 2 bases and J lost 4, with 17 bases in between. The CDR3 length is 16 residues. CDR3 protein: CASGLLNWGHGYGYTF. The CDR3 nucleotides read TGTGCTAGTGGTTTGCTGAATTGGGGGCACGGCTATGGCTACACCTTC.

This clone appeared once. The CDR3 nucleotides are TGTGCCAGCAGCCAACAGGGGAATTATGGCTACACCTTC. Its protein product is CASSQQGNYGYTF. The chain recombines TRBV5-4 with TRBJ1-2; 7 nucleotides agree with TRBD1. The length of the CDR3 is 13 residues. Trimming cost V 4 bases and J 5 bases; bases outside gene matches: 5. The germline gives CDR1 SGHNT, CDR2 YYREEE (reference sequence). The full variable domain, with the rest looked up from reference TRBV5-4 and TRBJ1-2, is ETGVTQSPTHLIKTRGQQVTLRCSSQSGHNTVSWYQQALGQGPQFIFQYYREEENGRGNFPPRFSGLQFPNYSSELNVNALELDDSALYLCASSQQGNYGYTFGSGTRLTVV.

The genes are TRBV4-1 and TRBJ2-4; the D is unclear. V was shortened by 1 base and J by 1 base, with 8 bases between the two germline ends. CDR1 and CDR2 (germline): MGHRA, YSYEKL. The CDR3 length is 15 residues. As DNA, the CDR3 is TGCGCCAGCAGCCAAGCAGGTGGGGCCAAAAACATTCAGTACTTC. This codes for CASSQAGGAKNIQYF.

The V and J genes are TRBV10-2 and TRBJ1-5; TRBD1 aligns across 10 bases. This CDR3 has 14 residues. V lost 5 bases, J lost 4 bases, and 2 bases stayed unmatched. The V gene's germline CDR1 is WSHSY and CDR2 SAAADI. CDR3 sequence (DNA): TGCGCCAGCAGTCGGACAGGGGGGAATCAGCCCCAGCATTTT. Encoded protein: CASSRTGGNQPQHF.

The V gene is TRBV7-9, the J gene TRBJ2-7; 8 nucleotides match TRBD1. CDR3 length: 15 amino acids. J was trimmed by 0 bases and V by 1 base; bases with no gene match: 2. CDR1 and CDR2 from the germline V gene are SEHNR and FQNEAQ (reference sequence). As DNA, the CDR3 is TGTGCCAGCAGCTTAGAGGACAGGGACTCCTACGAGCAGTACTTC. Translation gives CASSLEDRDSYEQYF.

The chain carries TRBV7-6 and TRBJ2-3, with 7 nucleotides matching TRBD1. V lost 2 bases to trimming and J lost 3 bases; unmatched junction nucleotides: 2. This CDR3 contains 14 residues. Germline CDR1 SGHVS, CDR2 FNYEAQ. The CDR3 nucleotides are TGTGCCAGCAGCTTAACAGGGGAAACAGATACGCAGTATTTT. Its protein product is CASSLTGETDTQYF.

The chain has TRBV5-1 and TRBJ2-7, with 7 bases matching TRBD1. The CDR3 consists of 17 residues. Per the germline V gene, CDR1 is SGHRS and CDR2 is YFSETQ. V lost 1 base to trimming and J lost 3 bases; unmatched junction nucleotides: 13. CDR3: CASSLIGKRDSVYEQYF. CDR3 DNA sequence: TGCGCCAGCAGCTTGATTGGGAAACGGGACAGCGTCTACGAGCAGTACTTC.

V and J are TRBV9 and TRBJ1-3, with 7 bases identical to TRBD1. Germline V gives CDR1 SGDLS, CDR2 YYNGEE. V lost 0 bases, J lost 2 bases, and 5 bases stayed unmatched. CDR3 length: 16 residues. The CDR3 DNA reads as TGTGCCAGCAGCGTAGGGACAGGCGGGACTGGAAACACCATATATTTT. Its protein is CASSVGTGGTGNTIYF.

This clone showed up just a few times. The V gene is TRBV6-5, the J gene TRBJ1-6, with TRBD1 matching over 7 bases. Germline CDR1 and CDR2: MNHEY and SVGAGI. CDR3 length equals 16 residues. Trimming took 2 bases from V and 5 from J; bases not matched to a gene: 6. CDR3 in amino acids: CASSYTLDRNNSPLHF. In nucleotides, the CDR3 is TGTGCCAGCAGTTACACTCTGGACAGGAATAATTCACCCCTCCACTTT.

Notes on this clone: Within the sample, other DNA sequences also encode this same CDR3. The chain combines TRBV9 with TRBJ2-2; TRBD2 matches 10 bases. The CDR3 is 16 amino acids. Trimming took 4 bases from V and 3 from J; bases not matched to a gene: 6. Germline CDR1 is SGDLS and CDR2 is YYNGEE. CDR3 in amino acids: CASSYPSGGDTGELFF. The CDR3 region has the DNA TGTGCCAGCAGCTACCCTAGCGGGGGAGACACCGGGGAGCTGTTTTTT.

This sequence joins TRBV19 and TRBJ1-5; a weak D match, TRBD1 (5 bases). From germline, CDR1 is LNHDA and CDR2 SQIVND (reference sequence). The CDR3 runs 14 residues. Trimming removed 7 bases at V and 0 bases at J, with 10 bases between. CDR3 protein: CASNPRDSNQPQHF. CDR3 DNA sequence: TGTGCCAGTAATCCCAGGGATAGCAATCAGCCCCAGCATTTT.